This T cell receptor (beta chain) came from a study of shared clonotypes between healthy human individuals. The overall study: Three plates each covered CD4 naive and memory; CD8 naive two, CD8 memory one. Study conclusions and caveats: A generally larger estimated richness was seen in naive subsets than in memory subsets. Among a few donors, roughly 5.5% of naive CD4 clonotypes were found in common.

Concerning this clone itself: Antigen unknown.

Trimming cost V 3 bases and J 8 bases, with 8 bases left between them. The germline gives CDR1 MNHEY, CDR2 SVGAGI. The CDR3 loop spans 12 amino acids. Naive CD8 cells were CD45RO-negative, positively selected for CCR7, excluding terminally differentiated effector memory CD45RA+ cells. Data came from immunoSEQ multiplex PCR; TCRdb stores just in-frame clones and leaves some out. The sample has roughly 650,000 clones, approximately 96% seen once. The TCR originated in a woman aged 25 to 39 in good health. The chain links TRBV6-5 to TRBJ2-1, with D maybe TRBD2 (5 bases). The sample was naive CD8+ T cells sorted from blood. The CDR3 nucleotides are TGTGCCAGCAGTTATCGGGGTGATGAGCAGTTCTTC. Translating it yields CASSYRGDEQFF.